This TCR beta chain was captured in a study of T cells in tumors after PD-1 blockade. Here immunoSEQ multiplex PCR was the method, and the copy in TCRdb shows in-frame clones only, minus some. Here the sample spans 60,000 or so clones, just under 80% being singletons. The sequence was obtained from a human donor with basal cell carcinoma. The sample consisted of PBMCs, taken before anti-PD-1 treatment.

The CDR3 sequence: CASSEGRGTEKQYF. The CDR3 bases are TGTGCCAGCAGTGAAGGTCGTGGGACCGAGAAGCAGTATTTT. The chain combines TRBV6-1 with TRBJ2-3; D may correspond to TRBD1 or TRBD2 (5 bases each). V was trimmed by 1 base and J by 11 bases, leaving 16 bases between them. The germline V gene encodes CDR1 MNHNS and CDR2 SASEGT. This CDR3 contains 14 residues.